This T cell receptor beta chain is from a study of blood T cell repertoires in COVID-19. TCRdb's table, derived via immunoSEQ multiplex PCR, lists solely in-frame clones and lacks some. The data contain about 98,000 clones, roughly 86% of them singletons. This CDR3 is built from 15 residues. The ends were cut back, 1 base at V and 4 bases at J, with 13 bases in the middle. The germline V gene has CDR1 SGHTA and CDR2 FQGNSA. This clone was recorded once. The TCR sequence derives from a middle-aged man with acute or convalescent COVID-19. Material: peripheral blood. V is TRBV7-2 and J is TRBJ1-2; the D is unclear. The chain's CDR3 is CASSLERDTPYGYTF. Written as DNA, the CDR3 is TGTGCCAGCAGCTTAGAGCGGGATACCCCCTATGGCTACACCTTC. Using reference TRBV7-2 and TRBJ1-2 for the parts outside the CDR3, the full variable domain is GAGVSQSPSNKVTEKGKDVELRCDPISGHTALYWYRQSLGQGLEFLIYFQGNSAPDKSGLPSDRFSAERTGGSVSTLTIQRTQQEDSAVYLCASSLERDTPYGYTFGSGTRLTVV.